These T cell receptor beta chains were read from a single sample in a study of CD8+CD57+ T cells in acquired aplastic anemia. TCRdb reanalysed the reads using MiXCR and keeps one entry per CDR3 protein. The sample has 130,000 or so distinct CDR3 sequences, over 55% seen once; the top ten hold 25% to 30%. Sequencing used sorted CD4+, CD8+, or CD8+CD57+ T cells (not recorded which) from PBMCs. The origin of the receptors is a human donor with aplastic anemia. Both conserved end residues are trimmed from each CDR3.

V gene	J gene	CDR3 protein
TRBV5-1	TRBJ2-7	ASSEGNHEQY
TRBV6-5	TRBJ2-3	ASSYNLATDTQY
TRBV10-3	TRBJ2-1	ASSAAPTGENEQF
TRBV5-1	TRBJ2-2	ASSKGLADITGELF
TRBV7-3	TRBJ1-5	ASSLTGGNQPQH
TRBV20-1	TRBJ2-1	SVRGQGSYNEQF
TRBV10-3	TRBJ1-1	AISDGGTEAF
TRBV5-1	TRBJ2-5	ASSLAEEGRETQY
TRBV28	TRBJ2-5	ASSPSMVAETQY
TRBV5-1	TRBJ2-2	ASSLGGLNTGELF
TRBV9	TRBJ1-2	ASSVTPLIPNYGYT
TRBV24-1	TRBJ2-2	ATSDFGQGFTGELF
TRBV7-9	TRBJ1-6	ASSMTDSYNSPLH
TRBV7-6	TRBJ2-1	ASSLAGGSRGAEQF
TRBV24-1	TRBJ1-1	ATSDSPGQGSTEAF
TRBV29-1	TRBJ2-1	SVDLGLAGQNEQF
TRBV29-1	TRBJ1-2	SVGREHT
TRBV19	TRBJ2-7	ASSNTDRRSEQY
TRBV5-6	TRBJ1-5	ASSLGGQPNQPQH
TRBV5-5	TRBJ1-6	ASSPADRGVDSPLH
TRBV2	TRBJ2-1	ASSERLRDEQF
TRBV6-1	TRBJ2-4	ASSTPGQRKNIQY
TRBV2	TRBJ2-6	ASSPQTGRSSGANVLT
TRBV20-1	TRBJ2-3	SARVRAGADTQY
TRBV29-1	TRBJ1-1	SIRQGGTEAF
TRBV9	TRBJ2-1	TSSVRGLAEGRGKF